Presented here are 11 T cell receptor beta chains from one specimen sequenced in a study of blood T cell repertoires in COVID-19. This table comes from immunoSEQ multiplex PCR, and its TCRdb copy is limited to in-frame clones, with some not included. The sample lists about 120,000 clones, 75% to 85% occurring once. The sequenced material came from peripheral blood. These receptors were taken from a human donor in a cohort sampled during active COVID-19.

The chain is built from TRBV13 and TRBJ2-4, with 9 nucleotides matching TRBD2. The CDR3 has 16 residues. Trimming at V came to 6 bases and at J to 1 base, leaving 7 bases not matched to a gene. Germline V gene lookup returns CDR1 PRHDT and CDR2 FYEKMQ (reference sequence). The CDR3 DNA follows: TGTGCCAGCAGGGCGGGGGGGCCTTTTGCCAAAAACATTCAGTACTTC. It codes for CASRAGGPFAKNIQYF.

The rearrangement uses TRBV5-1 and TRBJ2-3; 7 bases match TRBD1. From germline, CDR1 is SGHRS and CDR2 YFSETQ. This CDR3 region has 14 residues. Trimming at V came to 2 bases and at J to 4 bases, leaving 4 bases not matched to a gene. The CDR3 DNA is TGCGCCAGCAGCTTTCAGGGGGTCGCAGATACGCAGTATTTT. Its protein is CASSFQGVADTQYF.

CDR3 DNA: TGTGCCAGCAGTAGGACAGGGAACAATCAGCCCCAGCATTTT. Its translation is CASSRTGNNQPQHF. The gene calls are TRBV6-5 and TRBJ1-5, with 8 bases that match TRBD1. With 5 bases clipped from V and 3 bases from J, the junction kept 3 bases outside the gene matches. The CDR3 length is 14 residues. Germline assignment: CDR1 MNHEY and CDR2 SVGAGI.

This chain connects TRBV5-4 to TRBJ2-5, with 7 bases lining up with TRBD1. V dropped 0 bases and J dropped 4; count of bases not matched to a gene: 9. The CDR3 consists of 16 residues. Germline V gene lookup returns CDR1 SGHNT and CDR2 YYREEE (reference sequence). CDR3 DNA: TGTGCCAGCAGCTTGGACAGGGGCGCGGTAGCAGAGACCCAGTACTTC. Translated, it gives CASSLDRGAVAETQYF.

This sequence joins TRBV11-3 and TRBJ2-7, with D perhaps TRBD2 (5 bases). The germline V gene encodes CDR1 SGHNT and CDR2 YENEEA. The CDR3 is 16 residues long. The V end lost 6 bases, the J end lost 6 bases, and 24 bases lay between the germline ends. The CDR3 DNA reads TGTGCCAGCAGGCCTCACACAGCGGCCGAACGTGGCGAGCAGTACTTC. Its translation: CASRPHTAAERGEQYF.

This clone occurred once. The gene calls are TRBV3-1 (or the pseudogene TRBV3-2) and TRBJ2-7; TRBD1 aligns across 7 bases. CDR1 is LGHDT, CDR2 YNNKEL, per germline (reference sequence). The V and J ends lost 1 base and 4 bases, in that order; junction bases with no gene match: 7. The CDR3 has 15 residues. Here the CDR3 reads CASSQAMGQMYEQYF. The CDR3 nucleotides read TGTGCCAGCAGCCAAGCAATGGGACAGATGTACGAGCAGTACTTC.

CDR3 in amino acids: CASSSREYGANVLTF. As DNA, the CDR3 is TGTGCCAGCAGCTCAAGGGAGTACGGGGCCAACGTCCTGACTTTC. The rearrangement joins TRBV13 to TRBJ2-6; possible D gene TRBD2, 5 bases. The CDR3 extends over 15 amino acids. The germline V and J ends were trimmed by 4 bases and 4 bases, with 11 bases remaining between them. Germline V CDR1 and CDR2: PRHDT, FYEKMQ (reference sequence).

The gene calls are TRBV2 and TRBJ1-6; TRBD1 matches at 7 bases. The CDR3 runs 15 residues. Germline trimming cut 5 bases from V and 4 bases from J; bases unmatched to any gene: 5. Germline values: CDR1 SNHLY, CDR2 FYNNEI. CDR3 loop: CASSRGGVYNSPLHF. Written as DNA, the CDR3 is TGTGCCAGCAGTAGAGGGGGCGTTTATAATTCACCCCTCCACTTT. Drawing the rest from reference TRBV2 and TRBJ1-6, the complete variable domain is EPEVTQTPSHQVTQMGQEVILRCVPISNHLYFYWYRQILGQKVEFLVSFYNNEISEKSEIFDDQFSVERPDGSNFTLKIRSTKLEDSAMYFCASSRGGVYNSPLHFGNGTRLTVT.

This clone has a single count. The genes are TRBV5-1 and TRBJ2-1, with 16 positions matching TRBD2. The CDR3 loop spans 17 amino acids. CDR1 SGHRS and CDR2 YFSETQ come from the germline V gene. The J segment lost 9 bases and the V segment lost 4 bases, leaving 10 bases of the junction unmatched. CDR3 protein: CASSPGTSGGALGEQFF. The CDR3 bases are TGCGCCAGCAGCCCAGGGACTAGCGGGGGGGCCCTGGGTGAGCAGTTCTTC.

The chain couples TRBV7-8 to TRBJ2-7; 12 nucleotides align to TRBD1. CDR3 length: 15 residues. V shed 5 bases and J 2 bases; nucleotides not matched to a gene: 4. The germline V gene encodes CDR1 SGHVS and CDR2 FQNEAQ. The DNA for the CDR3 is TGTGCCAGCAGCAAAGGGACAGGGGGCCCCTACGAGCAGTACTTC. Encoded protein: CASSKGTGGPYEQYF.

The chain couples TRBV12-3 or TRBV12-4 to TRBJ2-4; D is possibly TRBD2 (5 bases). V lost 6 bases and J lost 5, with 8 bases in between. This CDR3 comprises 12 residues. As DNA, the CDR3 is TGTGCCAGCAGGAGGGCGGAAAACATTCAGTACTTC. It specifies CASRRAENIQYF.